The 30 T cell receptor beta chains reported below all come from one sample, sequenced in a study of blood T cells in healthy people across ages. For the second PCR, which ran for 7 to 11 cycles, a sample-barcoded 5' primer and a J-beta primer mix were used. TCRdb itself ran the 5' RACE reads through MiXCR, one entry per CDR3 protein. The repertoire includes around 790,000 distinct CDR3 sequences, around 42% of them detected once, and roughly a fifth sits in the top ten. The specimen sequenced was blood. The receptors originated from a man in his 60s in good health.

The V call is TRBV10-3, the J call TRBJ1-1; no firm D call. Trimming pared 4 bases from V and 4 bases from J, leaving 10 bases between. The CDR3 runs 13 residues. The germline V gene encodes CDR1 ENHRY and CDR2 SYGVKD. CDR3 in amino acids: CAISGVAGTEAFF. The CDR3 DNA sequence: TGTGCCATCAGTGGAGTGGCAGGCACTGAAGCTTTCTTT.

This sequence joins TRBV6-5 and TRBJ2-3; 12 nucleotides line up with TRBD2. This CDR3 is built from 19 residues. CDR1 is MNHEY, CDR2 SVGAGI, per germline. The J segment lost 0 bases and the V segment lost 2 bases, leaving 9 bases of the junction unmatched. The CDR3 here is CASSYTLAGGPQSTDTQYF. The CDR3 nucleotides read TGTGCCAGCAGTTACACGCTAGCGGGGGGGCCCCAGAGCACAGATACGCAGTATTTT.

This clonotype was detected a few times. The chain is built from TRBV6-5 and TRBJ2-1, with D tentatively TRBD1 or TRBD2 (5 bases each). This CDR3 is 14 amino acids long. Germline-derived CDR1 and CDR2 are MNHEY and SVGAGI. Trimming removed 11 bases at V and 0 bases at J, with 14 bases between. The CDR3 reads CAGPWGSSYNEQFF. The CDR3, as DNA: TGTGCCGGACCCTGGGGGAGCTCCTACAATGAGCAGTTCTTC.

The chain combines TRBV29-1 with TRBJ1-2, with TRBD1 matching 8 bases. Unmatched junction bases numbered 7, after V lost 0 bases and J lost 4 bases. The CDR3 sequence is 15 residues long. Germline loops: CDR1 SQVTM, CDR2 ANQGSEA. The DNA of the CDR3 is TGCAGCGTTGAAGATCGACAGGGGAGTGTCTATGGCTACACCTTC. Its protein product is CSVEDRQGSVYGYTF.

On this clonotype: This may be a read error: a much more frequent sequence differs by one nucleotide. The chain recombines TRBV7-2 with TRBJ2-7, with D maybe TRBD2 (7 bases). Looked up from germline, CDR1 is SGHTA and CDR2 is FQGNSA. This CDR3 has 17 amino acids. Trimming stripped 5 bases from V and 2 bases from J, with 22 bases between. The CDR3 DNA reads as TGTGCCAGCAGCAACGGGGGGATTCCAGGGGTCGCCTACGAGCAGTACTTC. As protein: CASSNGGIPGVAYEQYF.

The table lists this clonotype with a few counts. This chain joins TRBV6-6 and TRBJ2-1; TRBD1 might be the D (6 bases). V was trimmed by 0 bases and J by 4 bases, leaving 13 bases between them. Germline-derived CDR1 and CDR2 are MNHNY and SVGAGI (reference sequence). This CDR3 is built from 16 residues. The CDR3, as DNA: TGTGCCAGCAGTTACTCGATGCAGGGACATTACAATGAGCAGTTCTTC. It encodes CASSYSMQGHYNEQFF.

This clonotype was recorded a few times. This rearrangement joins TRBV9 to TRBJ2-3, with TRBD1 matching over 7 bases. The V and J ends lost 3 bases and 3 bases, in that order; junction bases with no gene match: 7. The CDR3 is 15 amino acids. Germline V gene sequence: CDR1 SGDLS, CDR2 YYNGEE. The CDR3 sequence: CASSAQQGPTDTQYF. The DNA for the CDR3 is TGTGCCAGCAGCGCCCAACAGGGGCCTACAGATACGCAGTATTTT.

The rearrangement uses TRBV20-1 and TRBJ2-5; 9 nucleotides align to TRBD1. Germline CDR1 reads DFQATT; CDR2 reads SNEGSKA (reference sequence). The V gene end was trimmed by 6 bases and the J gene end by 4 bases; junction bases not matched to a gene: 9. The CDR3 spans 14 residues. The CDR3 DNA reads TGCAGTGCCAAGACGGGACAGGGAATAGAGACCCAGTACTTC. Its protein is CSAKTGQGIETQYF.

This chain joins TRBV30 and TRBJ1-1, with D possibly being TRBD1 (5 bases). V was trimmed by 4 bases and J by 5 bases, leaving 14 bases between them. CDR1 and CDR2 from the germline V gene are GTSNPN and SVGIG (reference sequence). This CDR3 comprises 13 residues. This chain's CDR3 is CAWIRGLGTEAFF. The CDR3 DNA reads as TGTGCCTGGATTCGGGGCTTGGGGACTGAAGCTTTCTTT.

The rearrangement joins TRBV5-1 to TRBJ2-1, with TRBD2 identical over 8 bases. This CDR3 has 15 amino acids. V was clipped by 1 base and J by 10 bases; unmatched bases: 10. Per germline, CDR1 SGHRS and CDR2 YFSETQ. CDR3 sequence (DNA): TGCGCCAGCAGCTTGCCGGAACGACTAGCGTACGAGCAGTTCTTC. Amino acid sequence: CASSLPERLAYEQFF.

The J gene is TRBJ1-2, the V gene TRBV3-1; no definite D call. Germline CDR1 and CDR2: LGHDT and YNNKEL (reference sequence). The CDR3 covers 14 residues. V lost 4 bases and J 7 bases, leaving 16 bases between the germline ends. The CDR3 here is CASSLGQRSSGYTF. The CDR3 DNA reads TGTGCCAGCAGCCTTGGCCAAAGGAGCTCTGGCTACACCTTC.

The chain recombines TRBV2 with TRBJ2-3; 8 positions match TRBD2. In germline, CDR1 is SNHLY, CDR2 FYNNEI. This CDR3 is 14 amino acids long. V lost 8 bases and J lost 4; bases outside the gene matches: 8. Here the CDR3 reads CASAIGGAADTQYF. As DNA, the CDR3 is TGTGCCAGCGCCATCGGGGGGGCCGCAGATACGCAGTATTTT.

This clonotype has a handful of counts. V usage is TRBV10-3 and J usage is TRBJ1-5, with D unclear. This CDR3 spans 11 amino acids. Between the trimmed V and J ends, which lost 3 bases and 6 bases, there was a span of 3 bases. Germline V CDR1 and CDR2: ENHRY, SYGVKD. The CDR3 coding sequence is TGTGCCATCAGTGACTTTCAGCCCCAGCATTTT. This codes for CAISDFQPQHF.

Points on this clonotype: One junction end does not reproduce the germline sequence, and a read error may be involved. The V gene is TRBV20-1, the J gene TRBJ2-7; D is ambiguous. TRBJ2-5 matches the DNA end more closely, so the J call is doubtful. The CDR3 consists of 15 residues. Germline CDR1 is DFQATT and CDR2 is SNEGSKA (reference sequence). The CDR3 protein is CSAGEALSLWETQYF. CDR3 sequence (DNA): TGCAGTGCTGGAGAGGCACTGAGCCTATGGGAGACCCAGTACTTC.

The rearrangement links TRBV30 to TRBJ2-1; D possibly corresponds to TRBD2 (5 bases). Looked up from germline, CDR1 is GTSNPN and CDR2 is SVGIG (reference sequence). V shed 2 bases and J shed 2 bases, with 10 bases lying between them. The CDR3 length is 14 residues. The CDR3 DNA reads TGTGCCTGGAGTAGGAGGACCGCCTACAATGAGCAGTTCTTC. This gives the protein CAWSRRTAYNEQFF. Combining the CDR3 with reference TRBV30 and TRBJ2-1 gives the whole variable domain SQTIHQWPATLVQPVGSPLSLECTVEGTSNPNLYWYRQAAGRGLQLLFYSVGIGQISSEVPQNLSASRPQDRQFILSSKKLLLSDSGFYLCAWSRRTAYNEQFFGPGTRLTVL.

The chain joins TRBV20-1 to TRBJ2-2; TRBD2 aligns across 14 bases. Germline lookup yields CDR1 DFQATT and CDR2 SNEGSKA (reference sequence). Germline trimming cut 3 bases from V and 1 base from J; bases unmatched to any gene: 7. The CDR3 spans 18 residues. The CDR3 reads CSASTGTSGGQNTGELFF. The CDR3 DNA is TGCAGTGCTAGTACCGGGACTAGCGGGGGCCAGAACACCGGGGAGCTGTTTTTT.

The table lists this clonotype with a few counts. The chain carries TRBV7-9 and TRBJ2-1; either TRBD1 or TRBD2 may fit D (5 bases each). Per germline, CDR1 SEHNR and CDR2 FQNEAQ (reference sequence). The CDR3 spans 13 residues. V lost 1 base to trimming and J lost 8 bases, with 9 bases between them. The CDR3 reads CASSLGGVYEQFF. The CDR3 nucleotides are TGTGCCAGCAGCTTAGGAGGGGTTTATGAGCAGTTCTTC.

The J gene is TRBJ1-4, the V gene TRBV20-1; tentative D call: TRBD1 (5 bases). Germline CDR1 and CDR2: DFQATT and SNEGSKA (reference sequence). The CDR3 is made up of 15 amino acids. V was pared by 4 bases and J by 0 bases, with 12 bases between. The CDR3 sequence is CSANRGGTTNEKLFF. Written as DNA, the CDR3 is TGCAGTGCTAACCGGGGGGGTACAACTAATGAAAAACTGTTTTTT.

V is TRBV12-3 or TRBV12-4 and J is TRBJ2-7, with D perhaps matching TRBD2 (5 bases). Deletions cut 3 bases from V and 4 bases from J, with 10 bases between. The CDR3 covers 13 residues. The CDR3 sequence: CASSFAGPYEQYF. CDR3 DNA: TGTGCCAGCAGTTTCGCGGGTCCGTACGAGCAGTACTTC.

This clonotype occurred once. This may come from a read error, since a much larger clone is one base off. This sequence joins TRBV7-9 and TRBJ2-1; D uncertain. Per germline, CDR1 SEHNR and CDR2 FQNEAQ (reference sequence). The CDR3 covers 13 residues. The CDR3 nucleotides read TGTGCCAGCAGCCCCCCCTCCTACAATGAGCGGTTCTTC. It specifies CASSPPSYNERFF.

This clonotype turned up a few times. The V and J genes are TRBV4-1 and TRBJ2-2, with 8 nucleotides matching TRBD2. The V and J ends lost 0 bases and 2 bases, in that order; junction bases with no gene match: 5. Germline CDR1 reads MGHRA; CDR2 reads YSYEKL. This CDR3 has 17 residues. CDR3 DNA: TGCGCCAGCAGCCAAGATCCGGGGGGGTATAACACCGGGGAGCTGTTTTTT. It encodes CASSQDPGGYNTGELFF.

The V gene is TRBV20-1, the J gene TRBJ1-2, with a possible D match to TRBD1 (5 bases). Germline V CDR1 and CDR2: DFQATT, SNEGSKA (reference sequence). The CDR3 runs to 12 residues. Trimming stripped 4 bases from V and 5 bases from J, with 11 bases between. The CDR3 reads CSAITGGYGYTF. As DNA, the CDR3 is TGCAGTGCTATTACAGGCGGATATGGCTACACCTTC.

This clonotype was counted a few times. J is TRBJ1-6 and V is TRBV9, with a tentative D call TRBD1 (5 bases). The V and J ends lost 1 base and 6 bases respectively, with 8 bases between them. The CDR3 contains 14 residues. Germline V gene lookup returns CDR1 SGDLS and CDR2 YYNGEE. The CDR3 DNA reads TGTGCCAGCAGCGTACAGGGTAGTAATTCACCCCTCCACTTT. Translation: CASSVQGSNSPLHF.

V usage is TRBV7-2 and J usage is TRBJ2-4, with D perhaps TRBD1 (5 bases). TRBJ2-7 explains the end of the DNA better; the J call may be wrong. Looked up from germline, CDR1 is SGHTA and CDR2 is FQGNSA. There are 13 residues in the CDR3. The DNA of the CDR3 is TGTGCCAGCAGCTTACCAGGACAAGACGAGCAGTACTTC. It encodes CASSLPGQDEQYF.

About this clonotype itself: This may arise from a read error, as a much more abundant clone is one base away. DNA for the CDR3: TGTGCCAGCAGTTACGATCGTCCCAGCGGGGGGAACAATGAGCAGTACTTC. It codes for CASSYDRPSGGNNEQYF. The chain combines TRBV6-5 with TRBJ2-5, with 9 bases lining up with TRBD2. Trimming took 2 bases from V and 11 from J; bases not matched to a gene: 18. The CDR3 covers 17 residues. Per germline, CDR1 MNHEY and CDR2 SVGAGI.

This clonotype was counted between two and nine times. The chain employs TRBV20-1 and TRBJ1-1; D may be TRBD1 (6 bases). Trimming took off 1 base at V and 7 bases at J, with 16 bases between the two ends. CDR3 length equals 14 residues. CDR1 is DFQATT, CDR2 SNEGSKA, per germline (reference sequence). The CDR3 here is CSARGTAGVGEAFF. The CDR3 nucleotides are TGCAGTGCTAGAGGTACAGCAGGGGTTGGTGAAGCTTTCTTT.

J is TRBJ2-7 and V is TRBV29-1; 11 positions match TRBD1. Germline loops: CDR1 SQVTM, CDR2 ANQGSEA. Trimming took 7 bases from V and 5 from J; bases not matched to a gene: 4. This CDR3 is 12 amino acids long. This CDR3 is CSGDRGYDEQYF. The CDR3 DNA follows: TGCAGCGGGGACAGGGGGTACGACGAGCAGTACTTC.

The CDR3 loop is CASSQDFRASSGNTIYF. In nucleotides, the CDR3 is TGCGCCAGCAGCCAAGACTTCAGGGCCAGCTCTGGAAACACCATATATTTT. The chain has TRBV4-3 and TRBJ1-3; possibly TRBD1 for D (5 bases). Germline loops: CDR1 LGHNA, CDR2 YSLEER. The V gene lost 0 bases and the J gene lost 0 bases, with 12 bases spanning the gap. The CDR3 spans 17 residues.

This clonotype showed up just a few times. The chain couples TRBV20-1 to TRBJ2-1; TRBD2 matches 9 bases. Germline CDR1 is DFQATT and CDR2 is SNEGSKA (reference sequence). V gave up 0 bases and J gave up 5 bases; unmatched junction bases: 5. The CDR3 is 15 amino acids. CDR3 in DNA: TGCAGTGCTAGAGAGGGCGGGGGGGCAAACAATGAGCAGTTCTTC. Amino acids: CSAREGGGANNEQFF.

The V and J genes are TRBV29-1 and TRBJ2-3; D is perhaps TRBD2 (6 bases). The length of the CDR3 is 13 residues. Germline V gene data show CDR1 as SQVTM and CDR2 as ANQGSEA. Trimming shortened V by 4 bases and J by 3 bases, and 11 bases separated the two germline ends. The chain's CDR3 is CSVGSGETDTQYF. The CDR3 DNA reads TGCAGCGTTGGTTCGGGGGAGACAGATACGCAGTATTTT.